This entry features one T cell receptor beta chain sequence. Generated by immunoSEQ multiplex PCR, the TCRdb table keeps only in-frame clones and is missing some. The top ten clones hold less than 3.5% of a sample with about 300,000 clones, approximately 89% of them seen once. The record originates from a study of blood T cell repertoires in COVID-19. CDR3 length: 15 residues. CDR1 is SGHRS, CDR2 YFSETQ, per germline. V was pared by 1 base and J by 3 bases, with 12 bases between. J is TRBJ2-3 and V is TRBV5-1; TRBD1 might be the D (6 bases). The sequenced sample consisted of PBMCs or T cells enriched from blood (not recorded which). The clonotype originates from a woman aged 45-59 years who had been exposed to COVID-19. The CDR3 loop is CASSLRPGVTDTQYF. CDR3 sequence (DNA): TGCGCCAGCAGCTTGAGGCCAGGGGTAACAGATACGCAGTATTTT.